The rows below give T cell receptor beta chains drawn from one sample of a study of T cells in Graves' hyperthyroidism and ophthalmopathy. MiXCR, run by TCRdb on the multiplex PCR reads, gives a single entry per CDR3 protein. The sample holds over 300,000 distinct CDR3 sequences, around 14% seen once. Material: blood. All receptors come from a woman aged 55 to 70 with Graves' hyperthyroidism. Both conserved end residues are part of each CDR3. The D gene is left open where the match is weak. Part of the rows lack a size; the others show once, few, many or a class for expanded clones.

j_call	clone_size	d_call	v_call	cdr3_aa	cdr3_nt
TRBJ2-5	.	.	TRBV7-2	CASSYITRETQYF	TGTGCCAGCAGCTACATCACTAGGGAGACCCAGTACTTC
TRBJ2-1	many	.	TRBV2	CASETRSSYNEQFF	TGTGCCAGCGAAACAAGGAGCTCCTACAATGAGCAGTTCTTC
TRBJ1-1	many	.	TRBV12-3/TRBV12-4	CASSLARAGKVNTEAFF	TGTGCCAGCAGTTTAGCGCGGGCAGGGAAGGTGAACACTGAAGCTTTCTTT
TRBJ2-1	many	.	TRBV2	CASNLGGGAVNEQFF	TGTGCCAGCAACTTAGGGGGGGGCGCGGTCAATGAGCAGTTCTTC
TRBJ2-3	few	.	TRBV5-5	CASSLEGADTQYF	TGTGCCAGCAGCTTGGAGGGCGCAGATACGCAGTATTTT
TRBJ2-2	many	.	TRBV5-8	CASSLEGGPNTGELFF	TGTGCCAGCAGCTTGGAAGGAGGCCCAAACACCGGGGAGCTGTTTTTT
TRBJ2-1	many	TRBD2	TRBV2	CASGKETSVLEQFF	TGTGCCAGTGGGAAGGAGACTAGCGTACTTGAGCAGTTCTTC
TRBJ2-7	many	TRBD1	TRBV3-1	CASSRDRFYEQYF	TGTGCCAGCAGCCGGGACAGGTTCTACGAGCAGTACTTC
TRBJ1-6	many	.	TRBV3-1	CASSQASYQLVNNSPLHF	TGTGCCAGCAGCCAAGCGTCTTATCAACTCGTCAATAATTCACCCCTCCACTTT
TRBJ1-1	.	.	TRBV28	CASSLLERGAFF	TGTGCCAGCAGTTTACTAGAACGGGGAGCTTTCTTT
TRBJ2-1	few	.	TRBV7-9	CASSSADWMTDEQFF	TGTGCCAGCAGCTCGGCCGACTGGATGACGGATGAGCAGTTCTTC
TRBJ2-1	many	.	TRBV11-2	CASSLAPLNEQFF	TGTGCCAGCAGCTTAGCCCCCCTAAATGAGCAGTTCTTC
TRBJ1-5	many	TRBD1	TRBV28	CASSLMTGGSNQPQHF	TGTGCCAGCAGTTTAATGACAGGGGGAAGCAATCAGCCCCAGCATTTT
TRBJ1-2	many	.	TRBV2	CASRQGRLYGYTF	TGTGCCAGCAGACAGGGCCGCTTGTATGGCTACACCTTC
TRBJ2-5	many	.	TRBV5-5	CASSSPGTETQYF	TGTGCCAGCAGCTCTCCCGGGACAGAGACCCAGTACTTC
TRBJ1-2	many	TRBD1	TRBV6-1	CASSTGTGYSNYGYTF	TGTGCCAGCAGCACCGGGACAGGATATTCTAACTATGGCTACACCTTC
TRBJ2-3	few	TRBD2	TRBV24-1	CATAGLAGERDTQYF	TGTGCCACCGCCGGACTAGCGGGAGAGAGGGATACGCAGTATTTT
TRBJ1-2	once	.	TRBV4-1	CASSQDPGGYGYTF	TGCGCCAGCAGCCAAGACCCGGGGGGCTATGGCTACACCTTC
TRBJ2-1	.	TRBD2	TRBV6-2/TRBV6-3	CAISTWTSGSQDEQFF	TGTGCCATCAGTACATGGACTAGCGGGAGTCAGGATGAGCAGTTCTTC
TRBJ2-1	.	.	TRBV19	CASSIDPGSNNEQFF	TGTGCCAGTAGTATAGATCCGGGCAGCAACAATGAGCAGTTCTTC
TRBJ2-5	few	.	TRBV7-9	CASSPTRLETQYF	TGTGCCAGCAGCCCAACTAGGCTAGAGACCCAGTACTTC
TRBJ2-7	.	.	TRBV7-9	CASSLAVGINHEQYF	TGTGCCAGCAGCTTAGCGGTGGGGATTAACCACGAGCAGTACTTC
TRBJ2-3	many	TRBD1	TRBV5-1	CASSQGTATDTQYF	TGCGCCAGCAGCCAGGGGACAGCCACAGATACGCAGTATTTT
TRBJ2-3	many	.	TRBV11-3	CASSLLRPSGTDTQYF	TGTGCCAGCAGCTTATTGCGACCCAGTGGGACAGATACGCAGTATTTT
TRBJ2-1	few	.	TRBV6-6	CASSYSAVYNEQFF	TGTGCCAGCAGTTACTCGGCGGTTTACAATGAGCAGTTCTTC
TRBJ2-1	.	.	TRBV20-1	CSASTAEQFF	TGCAGCGCTTCTACGGCTGAGCAGTTCTTC
TRBJ1-2	.	TRBD1	TRBV6-1	CASKGTGEIRVGLGGYTF	TGTGCCAGCAAAGGGACAGGGGAAATTAGAGTGGGCTTGGGTGGCTACACCTTC
TRBJ1-5	few	.	TRBV7-9	CASSPPGDSNQPQHF	TGTGCCAGCAGCCCCCCCGGGGATAGCAATCAGCCCCAGCATTTT
TRBJ1-5	many	.	TRBV5-1	CASSYDSGNQPQHF	TGCGCCAGCAGCTACGACAGCGGCAATCAGCCCCAGCATTTT
TRBJ1-3	many	.	TRBV6-1	CASTRGSRAFGNTIYF	TGTGCCAGCACCAGGGGTAGCAGGGCGTTCGGAAACACCATATATTTT
TRBJ2-7	few	.	TRBV19	CASGLPTHEQYF	TGTGCCAGTGGGTTGCCCACCCACGAGCAGTACTTC
TRBJ2-7	.	.	TRBV6-6	CASSYAGGGYEQYF	TGTGCCAGCAGTTACGCCGGGGGCGGCTACGAGCAGTACTTC
TRBJ2-2	few	TRBD2	TRBV11-2	CASSPGLAGVSGELFF	TGTGCCAGCAGCCCCGGACTAGCGGGAGTCTCCGGGGAGCTGTTTTTT
TRBJ2-3	many	.	TRBV27	CASSLSTVDTQYF	TGTGCCAGCAGTTTATCCACTGTCGATACGCAGTATTTT
TRBJ2-7	many	.	TRBV5-1	CASSLGPVDYEQYF	TGCGCCAGCAGCCTGGGCCCAGTCGACTACGAGCAGTACTTC
TRBJ1-1	many	.	TRBV28	CASSLGSAGGTEAFF	TGTGCCAGCAGTTTGGGGTCGGCGGGGGGCACTGAAGCTTTCTTT
TRBJ2-7	many	TRBD1	TRBV28	CTSRVGTGYEQYF	TGTACCAGCAGGGTTGGGACAGGCTACGAGCAGTACTTC
TRBJ2-4	.	TRBD1	TRBV20-1	CSARDYRGNIQYF	TGCAGTGCTAGAGATTACAGGGGAAACATTCAGTACTTC
TRBJ2-7	.	.	TRBV20-1	CSVRGNSYEQYF	TGCAGTGTACGGGGCAACTCCTACGAGCAGTACTTC
TRBJ2-3	.	TRBD2	TRBV3-1	CASSPGTSGRGTDMQYF	TGTGCCAGCAGCCCCGGGACTAGCGGGAGAGGCACAGATATGCAGTATTTT
TRBJ1-2	many	.	TRBV6-1	CASRGQSRGYTF	TGTGCCAGCAGAGGACAGTCCCGTGGCTACACCTTC
TRBJ2-7	many	TRBD2	TRBV10-1	CASGPSGRLGEQYF	TGCGCCAGCGGACCTAGCGGGAGGTTGGGGGAGCAGTACTTC
TRBJ2-2	.	TRBD1	TRBV2	CASSYGTEIGTGELFF	TGTGCCAGCTCTTACGGGACAGAGATTGGCACCGGGGAGCTGTTTTTT
TRBJ2-2	.	.	TRBV15	CATSRKTGTGELFF	TGTGCCACCAGCAGGAAGACGGGGACCGGGGAGCTGTTTTTT
TRBJ1-2	many	.	TRBV9	CASSVANYGYTF	TGTGCCAGCAGCGTAGCTAACTATGGCTACACCTTC
TRBJ2-3	many	TRBD1	TRBV7-9	CASSDTGVDTQYF	TGTGCCAGCAGCGACACAGGGGTAGATACGCAGTATTTT
TRBJ2-3	many	.	TRBV28	CASGLGAGGEAQYF	TGTGCCAGCGGGCTGGGGGCAGGCGGAGAGGCGCAGTATTTT
TRBJ2-1	.	TRBD2	TRBV3-1	CASSHERGTSGFNEQFF	TGTGCCAGCAGCCATGAGAGGGGGACTAGCGGGTTCAATGAGCAGTTCTTC
TRBJ2-3	many	TRBD2	TRBV28	CASTNLRRESRDTQYF	TGTGCCAGCACCAACCTTCGGCGGGAGAGCAGAGATACGCAGTATTTT
TRBJ2-1	.	.	TRBV24-1	CATSDGGAGRAEQFF	TGTGCCACCAGTGATGGGGGGGCGGGAAGGGCTGAGCAGTTCTTC
TRBJ2-1	many	TRBD2	TRBV5-1	CASSFLSGSRDEQFF	TGCGCCAGCAGCTTCCTTAGCGGGAGTAGAGATGAGCAGTTCTTC
TRBJ2-7	many	TRBD2	TRBV24-1	CATSNEREGHYEQYF	TGTGCCACCAGTAATGAGCGGGAGGGCCATTACGAGCAGTACTTC
TRBJ2-5	many	.	TRBV18	CASSESLGTQETQYF	TGTGCCAGCTCAGAGTCGTTAGGCACCCAAGAGACCCAGTACTTC